This T cell receptor beta chain was documented in a study of blood T cell repertoires in COVID-19. Study at large: The United States, Italy and Spain supplied acute and convalescent COVID-19 samples. T cells, B-cell-depleted T cells, or PBMCs provided the cDNA or gDNA that served as material.

The authors' processing: Amplification with reference gene primers provided the estimates of nucleated cell counts. Clones were sequenced by immunoSEQ multiplex PCR, and TCRdb holds only the in-frame ones, with some missing. V and J calls and clone size are those listed in that table; D and trimming were worked out from the DNA. The table shows about 70,000 clones, with about 87% occurring only once. CDR3 length equals 15 residues. This chain links TRBV21-1 with TRBJ2-3; TRBD1 is the table's D call and was not checked against the DNA. TRBV21-1 is tagged as a pseudogene. The clonotype originates from a man over 45 with active COVID-19. Sequencing used peripheral blood. CDR3 bases: TGTGCCAGCAGCAATGGGACAACTAGCACAGATACGCAGTATTTT. Translating gives CASSNGTTSTDTQYF.